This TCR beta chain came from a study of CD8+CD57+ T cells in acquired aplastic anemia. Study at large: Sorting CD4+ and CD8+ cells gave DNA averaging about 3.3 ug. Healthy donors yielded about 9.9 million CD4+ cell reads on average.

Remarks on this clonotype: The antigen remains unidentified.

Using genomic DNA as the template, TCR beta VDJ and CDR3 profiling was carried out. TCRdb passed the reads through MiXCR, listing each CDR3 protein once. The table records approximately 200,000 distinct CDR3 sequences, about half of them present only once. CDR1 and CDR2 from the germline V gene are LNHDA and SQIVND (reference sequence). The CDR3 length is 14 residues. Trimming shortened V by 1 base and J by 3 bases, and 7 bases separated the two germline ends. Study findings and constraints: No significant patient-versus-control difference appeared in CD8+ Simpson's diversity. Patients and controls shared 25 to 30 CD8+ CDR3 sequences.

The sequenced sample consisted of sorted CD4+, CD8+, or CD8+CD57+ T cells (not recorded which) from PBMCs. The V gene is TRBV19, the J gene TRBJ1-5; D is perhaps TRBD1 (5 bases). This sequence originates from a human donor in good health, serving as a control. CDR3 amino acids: CASSIGQYNQPQHF. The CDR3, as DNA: TGTGCCAGTAGTATAGGACAGTACAATCAGCCCCAGCATTTT.